The 6 T cell receptor beta chains given below trace back to one sample, sequenced in a study of shared clonotypes between healthy human individuals. Profiled with immunoSEQ multiplex PCR; TCRdb holds only in-frame clones, not every one. The profile shows approximately 720,000 clones, less than 80% of them singletons. Sequenced input: memory CD4+ T cells sorted from blood. Noted subset: CD45RA-negative fraction. The receptors were sampled from a woman younger than 45 in good health.

This clone was picked up one time. The CDR3, as DNA: TGTGCCAGCAGCCGGACTAGCGAGACCTACGAGCAGTACTTC. It codes for CASSRTSETYEQYF. The chain employs TRBV9 and TRBJ2-7; 9 bases line up with TRBD2. The CDR3 runs to 14 residues. Germline CDR1 and CDR2: SGDLS and YYNGEE. The V and J ends lost 4 bases and 2 bases, in that order; junction bases with no gene match: 4.

About this clone: This same CDR3 is encoded by further DNA sequences in the sample. The chain joins TRBV5-1 to TRBJ2-2, with D possibly TRBD1 on 6 matching bases. The CDR3 has 15 amino acids. The germline V gene has CDR1 SGHRS and CDR2 YFSETQ. V lost 4 bases and J lost 2, with 12 bases in between. The CDR3 sequence: CASSPGQVNTGELFF. DNA for the CDR3: TGCGCCAGCAGCCCGGGACAAGTAAACACCGGGGAGCTGTTTTTT.

The chain links TRBV15 to TRBJ2-7; 9 bases fit TRBD1. V gave up 1 base and J gave up 6 bases; unmatched junction bases: 7. CDR3 length: 15 residues. Germline loops: CDR1 LNHNV, CDR2 YYDKDF (reference sequence). CDR3 sequence reads: CATSRVRTGVGEQYF. CDR3 sequence (DNA): TGTGCCACCAGCAGAGTTAGGACAGGGGTTGGCGAGCAGTACTTC.

The rearrangement links TRBV5-5 to TRBJ2-7; D is tentatively TRBD1 or TRBD2 (5 bases each). Germline V gene data show CDR1 as SGHKS and CDR2 as YYEKEE (reference sequence). The CDR3 is made up of 14 amino acids. Trimming cost V 2 bases and J 6 bases, with 15 bases left between them. The CDR3 reads CASSLSGVGAEQYF. The CDR3 nucleotides read TGTGCCAGCAGCTTATCCGGGGTCGGGGCCGAGCAGTACTTC.

This clone was seen once. This CDR3 is CASSYSGTGQRYEQYF. CDR3 nucleotide sequence: TGTGCCAGCAGTTACTCTGGGACAGGGCAACGGTACGAGCAGTACTTC. The gene calls are TRBV6-5 and TRBJ2-7, with 9 bases fitting TRBD1. J was trimmed by 4 bases and V by 0 bases; bases with no gene match: 7. The CDR3 totals 16 residues. Germline values: CDR1 MNHEY, CDR2 SVGAGI.

This clone was detected a few times. This chain uses TRBV18 with TRBJ2-7; 9 nucleotides agree with TRBD1. Germline V gene data show CDR1 as KGHSH and CDR2 as LQKENI. J lost 2 bases, V lost 2 bases, and 16 bases had no gene match. The CDR3 covers 19 residues. The CDR3 DNA reads as TGTGCCAGCTCACCAGGGGGTTTTGGGACAGGGTCCCTTCCCTACGAGCAGTACTTC. It encodes CASSPGGFGTGSLPYEQYF.